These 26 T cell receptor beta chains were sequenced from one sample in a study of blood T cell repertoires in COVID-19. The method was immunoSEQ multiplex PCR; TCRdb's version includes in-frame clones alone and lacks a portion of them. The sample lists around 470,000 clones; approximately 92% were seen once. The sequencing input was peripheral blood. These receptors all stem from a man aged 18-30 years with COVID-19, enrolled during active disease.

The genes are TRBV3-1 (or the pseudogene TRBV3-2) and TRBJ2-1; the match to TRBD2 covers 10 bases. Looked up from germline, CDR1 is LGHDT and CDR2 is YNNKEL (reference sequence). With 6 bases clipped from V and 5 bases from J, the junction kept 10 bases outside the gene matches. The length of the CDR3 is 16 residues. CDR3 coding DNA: TGTGCCAGCAGATCAACTAGCGGGGTTTGGGACAATGAGCAGTTCTTC. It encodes CASRSTSGVWDNEQFF.

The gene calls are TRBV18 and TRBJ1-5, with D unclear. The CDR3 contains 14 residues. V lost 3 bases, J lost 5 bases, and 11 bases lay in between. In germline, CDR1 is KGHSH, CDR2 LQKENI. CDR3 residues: CASSPAGLDQPQHF. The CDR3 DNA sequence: TGTGCCAGCTCACCCGCGGGTTTAGATCAGCCCCAGCATTTT.

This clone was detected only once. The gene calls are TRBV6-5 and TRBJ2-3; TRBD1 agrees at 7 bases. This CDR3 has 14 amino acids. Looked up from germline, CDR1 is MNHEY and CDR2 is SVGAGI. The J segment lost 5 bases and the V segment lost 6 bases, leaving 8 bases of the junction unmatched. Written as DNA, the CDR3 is TGTGCCAGCAGGGCGGACAGGTCGGAAGATACGCAGTATTTT. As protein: CASRADRSEDTQYF.

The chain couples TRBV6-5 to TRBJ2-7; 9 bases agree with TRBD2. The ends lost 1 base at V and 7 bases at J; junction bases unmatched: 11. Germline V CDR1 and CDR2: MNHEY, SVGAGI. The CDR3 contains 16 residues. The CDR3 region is CASSYFPPLAGFEQYF. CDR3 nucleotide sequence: TGTGCCAGCAGTTACTTTCCCCCTCTAGCGGGGTTTGAGCAGTACTTC.

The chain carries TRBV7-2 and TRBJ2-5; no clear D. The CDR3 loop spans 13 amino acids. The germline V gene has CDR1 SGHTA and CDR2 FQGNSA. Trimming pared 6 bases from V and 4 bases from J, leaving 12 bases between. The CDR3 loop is CASRQSPPETQYF. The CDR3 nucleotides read TGTGCCAGCAGACAGTCCCCCCCAGAGACCCAGTACTTC.

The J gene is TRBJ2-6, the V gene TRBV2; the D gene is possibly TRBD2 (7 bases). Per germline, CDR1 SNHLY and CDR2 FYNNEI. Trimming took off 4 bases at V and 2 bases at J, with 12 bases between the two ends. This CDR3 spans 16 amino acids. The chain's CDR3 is CASSGGGATGANVLTF. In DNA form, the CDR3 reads TGTGCCAGCAGTGGAGGGGGGGCAACTGGGGCCAACGTCCTGACTTTC.

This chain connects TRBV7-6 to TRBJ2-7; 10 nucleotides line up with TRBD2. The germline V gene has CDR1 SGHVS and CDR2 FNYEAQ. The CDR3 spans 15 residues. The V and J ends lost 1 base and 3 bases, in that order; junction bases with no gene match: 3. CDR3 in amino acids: CASSLGGTSDYEQYF. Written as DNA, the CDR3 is TGTGCCAGCAGCTTAGGAGGGACTAGCGACTACGAGCAGTACTTC.

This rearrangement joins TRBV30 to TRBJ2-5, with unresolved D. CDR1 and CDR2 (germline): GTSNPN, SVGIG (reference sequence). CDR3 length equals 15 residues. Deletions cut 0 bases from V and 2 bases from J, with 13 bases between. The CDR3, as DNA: TGTGCCTGGAGTGTCTCGATCCGGCGGCAAGAGACCCAGTACTTC. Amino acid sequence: CAWSVSIRRQETQYF.

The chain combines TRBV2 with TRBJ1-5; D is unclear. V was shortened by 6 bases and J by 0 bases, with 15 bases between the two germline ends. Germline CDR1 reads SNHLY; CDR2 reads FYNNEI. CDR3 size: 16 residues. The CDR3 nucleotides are TGTGCCAGCAGAGCGGGGTACACCGATAGCAATCAGCCCCAGCATTTT. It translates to CASRAGYTDSNQPQHF.

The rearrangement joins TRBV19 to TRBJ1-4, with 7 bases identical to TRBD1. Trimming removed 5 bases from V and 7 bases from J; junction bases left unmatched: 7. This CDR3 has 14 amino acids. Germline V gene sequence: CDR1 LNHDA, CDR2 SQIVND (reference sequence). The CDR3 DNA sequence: TGTGCCAGTAGTCGACAGGGAAGCGGTGAAAAACTGTTTTTT. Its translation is CASSRQGSGEKLFF. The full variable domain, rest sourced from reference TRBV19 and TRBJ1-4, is DGGITQSPKYLFRKEGQNVTLSCEQNLNHDAMYWYRQDPGQGLRLIYYSQIVNDFQKGDIAEGYSVSREKKESFPLTVTSAQKNPTAFYLCASSRQGSGEKLFFGSGTQLSVL.

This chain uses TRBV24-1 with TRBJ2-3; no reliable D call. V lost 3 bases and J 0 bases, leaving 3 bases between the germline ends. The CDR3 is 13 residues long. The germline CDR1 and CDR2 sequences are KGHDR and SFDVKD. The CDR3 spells CATSDTSTDTQYF. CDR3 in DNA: TGTGCCACCAGTGATACTAGCACAGATACGCAGTATTTT.

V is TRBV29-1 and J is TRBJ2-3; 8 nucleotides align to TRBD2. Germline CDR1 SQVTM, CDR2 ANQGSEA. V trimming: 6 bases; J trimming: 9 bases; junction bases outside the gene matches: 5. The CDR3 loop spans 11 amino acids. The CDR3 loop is CSVAGVVTQYF. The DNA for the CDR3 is TGCAGCGTAGCGGGAGTGGTCACGCAGTATTTT.

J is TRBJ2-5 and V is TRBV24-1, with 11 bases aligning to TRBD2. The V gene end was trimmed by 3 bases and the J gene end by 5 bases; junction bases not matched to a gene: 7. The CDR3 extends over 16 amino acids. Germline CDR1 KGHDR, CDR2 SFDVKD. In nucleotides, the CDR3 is TGTGCCACCAGTGATCCAACACTAGCGGGAGCCGAGACCCAGTACTTC. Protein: CATSDPTLAGAETQYF.

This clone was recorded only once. The CDR3 spells CASSLGTLYEQYF. The DNA of the CDR3 is TGTGCCAGCAGCTTAGGGACTTTATACGAGCAGTACTTC. The chain uses TRBV13 and TRBJ2-7, with unresolved D. The CDR3 runs to 13 residues. Germline-derived CDR1 and CDR2 are PRHDT and FYEKMQ (reference sequence). Deletions cut 0 bases from V and 4 bases from J, with 7 bases between.

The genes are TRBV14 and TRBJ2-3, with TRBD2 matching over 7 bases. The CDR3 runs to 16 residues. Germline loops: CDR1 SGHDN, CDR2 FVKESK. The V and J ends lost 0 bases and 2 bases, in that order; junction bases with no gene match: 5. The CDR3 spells CASSQDFLAVTDTQYF. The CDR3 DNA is TGTGCCAGCAGCCAAGATTTCCTAGCGGTCACAGATACGCAGTATTTT.

The chain's CDR3 is CASSPRTGGGEKLFF. CDR3 DNA sequence: TGTGCCAGTAGTCCGCGGACAGGGGGAGGCGAAAAACTGTTTTTT. This chain uses TRBV19 with TRBJ1-4; 10 positions match TRBD1. Germline lookup yields CDR1 LNHDA and CDR2 SQIVND (reference sequence). Unmatched junction bases numbered 8, after V lost 5 bases and J lost 8 bases. The length of the CDR3 is 15 residues.

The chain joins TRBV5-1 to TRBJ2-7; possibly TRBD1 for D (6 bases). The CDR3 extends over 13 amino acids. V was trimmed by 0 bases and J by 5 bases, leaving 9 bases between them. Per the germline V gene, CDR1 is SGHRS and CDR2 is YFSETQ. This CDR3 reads CASSLVQGHEQYF. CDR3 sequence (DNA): TGCGCCAGCAGCTTGGTTCAGGGGCACGAGCAGTACTTC.

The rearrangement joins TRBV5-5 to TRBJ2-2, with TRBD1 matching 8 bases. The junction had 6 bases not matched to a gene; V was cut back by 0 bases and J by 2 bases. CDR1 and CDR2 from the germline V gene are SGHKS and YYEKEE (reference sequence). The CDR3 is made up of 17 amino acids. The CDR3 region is CASSLGGQGANTGELFF. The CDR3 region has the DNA TGTGCCAGCAGCTTGGGCGGTCAGGGGGCTAACACCGGGGAGCTGTTTTTT.

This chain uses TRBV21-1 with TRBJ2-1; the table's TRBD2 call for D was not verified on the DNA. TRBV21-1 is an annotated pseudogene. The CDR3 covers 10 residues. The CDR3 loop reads CASLFNEQFF. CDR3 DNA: TGTGCCAGCCTATTCAATGAGCAGTTCTTC.

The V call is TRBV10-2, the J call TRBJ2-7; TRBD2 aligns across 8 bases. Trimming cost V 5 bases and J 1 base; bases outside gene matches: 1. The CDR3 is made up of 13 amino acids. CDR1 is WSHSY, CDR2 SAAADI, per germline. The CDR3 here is CASSLAGSYEQYF. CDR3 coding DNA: TGCGCCAGCAGTTTAGCGGGATCCTACGAGCAGTACTTC.

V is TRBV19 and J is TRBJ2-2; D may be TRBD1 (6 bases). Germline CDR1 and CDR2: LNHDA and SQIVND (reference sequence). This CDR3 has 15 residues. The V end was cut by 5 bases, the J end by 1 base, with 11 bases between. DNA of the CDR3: TGTGCCAGTAGTGACCAGGGGCGGAACACCGGGGAGCTGTTTTTT. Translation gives CASSDQGRNTGELFF.

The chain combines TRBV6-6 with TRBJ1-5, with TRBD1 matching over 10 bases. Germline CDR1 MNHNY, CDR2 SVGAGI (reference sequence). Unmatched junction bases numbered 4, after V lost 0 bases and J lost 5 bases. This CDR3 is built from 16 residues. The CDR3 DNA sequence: TGTGCCAGCAGTTACTCTCCGGGACAGGGGCATCAGCCCCAGCATTTT. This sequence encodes CASSYSPGQGHQPQHF.

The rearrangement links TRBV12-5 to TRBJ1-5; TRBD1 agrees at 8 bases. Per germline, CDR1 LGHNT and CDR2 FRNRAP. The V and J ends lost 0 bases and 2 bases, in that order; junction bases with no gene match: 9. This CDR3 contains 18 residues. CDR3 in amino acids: CASGLVLVRGHGNQPQHF. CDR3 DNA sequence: TGTGCTAGTGGTTTGGTACTAGTCAGGGGGCACGGCAATCAGCCCCAGCATTTT.

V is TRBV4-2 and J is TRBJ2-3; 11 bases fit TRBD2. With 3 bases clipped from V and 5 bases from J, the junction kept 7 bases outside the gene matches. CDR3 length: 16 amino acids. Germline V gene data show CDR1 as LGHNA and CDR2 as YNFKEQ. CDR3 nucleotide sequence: TGTGCCAGCAGCCAGGTATTAGCGGGGGGGCGAGATACGCAGTATTTT. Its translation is CASSQVLAGGRDTQYF.

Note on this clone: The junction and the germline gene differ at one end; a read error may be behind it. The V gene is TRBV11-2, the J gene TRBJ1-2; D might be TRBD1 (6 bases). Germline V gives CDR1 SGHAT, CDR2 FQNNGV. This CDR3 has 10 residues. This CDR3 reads CASSSGALAF. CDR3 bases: TGTGCCAGCAGCTCAGGGGCCCTGGCCTTC.

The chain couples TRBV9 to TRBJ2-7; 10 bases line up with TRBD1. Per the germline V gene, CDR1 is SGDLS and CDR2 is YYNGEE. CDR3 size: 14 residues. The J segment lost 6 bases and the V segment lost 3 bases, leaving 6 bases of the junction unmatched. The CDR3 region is CASSGRDRGTEQYF. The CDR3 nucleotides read TGTGCCAGCAGCGGCCGGGACAGGGGTACCGAGCAGTACTTC.